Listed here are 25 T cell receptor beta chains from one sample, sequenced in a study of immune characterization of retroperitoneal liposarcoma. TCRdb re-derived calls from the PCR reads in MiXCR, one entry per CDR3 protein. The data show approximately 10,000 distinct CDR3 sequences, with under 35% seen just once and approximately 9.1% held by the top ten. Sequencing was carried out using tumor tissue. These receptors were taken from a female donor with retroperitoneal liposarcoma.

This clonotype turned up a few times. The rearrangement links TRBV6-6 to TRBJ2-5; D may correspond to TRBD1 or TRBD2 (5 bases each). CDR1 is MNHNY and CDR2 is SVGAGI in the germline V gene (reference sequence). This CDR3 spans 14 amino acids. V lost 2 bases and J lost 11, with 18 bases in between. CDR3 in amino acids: CASSYRTGLSEQYF. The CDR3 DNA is TGTGCCAGCAGTTACCGGACGGGGCTCTCTGAGCAGTACTTC.

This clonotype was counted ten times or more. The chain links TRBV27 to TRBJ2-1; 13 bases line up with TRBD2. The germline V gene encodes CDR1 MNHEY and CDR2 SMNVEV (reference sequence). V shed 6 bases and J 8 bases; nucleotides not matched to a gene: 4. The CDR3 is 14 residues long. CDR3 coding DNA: TGTGCCAGCAGGAGACTAGCGGGGGGCGATGAGCAGTTCTTC. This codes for CASRRLAGGDEQFF.

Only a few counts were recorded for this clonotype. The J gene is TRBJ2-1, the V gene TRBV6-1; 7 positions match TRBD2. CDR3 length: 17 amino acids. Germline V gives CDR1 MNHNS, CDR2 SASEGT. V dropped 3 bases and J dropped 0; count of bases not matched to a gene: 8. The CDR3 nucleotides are TGTGCCAGCAGTGAGGTCCCCGGGGACTACTCCTACAATGAGCAGTTCTTC. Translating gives CASSEVPGDYSYNEQFF.

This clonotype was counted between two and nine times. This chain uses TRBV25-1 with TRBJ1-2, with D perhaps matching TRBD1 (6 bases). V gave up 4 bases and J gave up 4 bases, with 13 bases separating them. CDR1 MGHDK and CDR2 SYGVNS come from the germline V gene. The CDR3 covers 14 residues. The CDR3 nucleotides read TGTGCCAGCAGTGGGCAGACAGGTAGCTATGGCTACACCTTC. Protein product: CASSGQTGSYGYTF.

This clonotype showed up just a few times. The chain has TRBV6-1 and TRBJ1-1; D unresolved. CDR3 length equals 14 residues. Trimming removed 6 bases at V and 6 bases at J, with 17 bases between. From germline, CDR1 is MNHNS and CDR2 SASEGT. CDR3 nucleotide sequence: TGTGCCAGCAGCCAAAGAGAGGGCGTACCTGAAGCTTTCTTT. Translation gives CASSQREGVPEAFF.

The CDR3 loop is CASSYRAPGVETQYF. CDR3 sequence (DNA): TGTGCCAGCAGCTATCGGGCCCCGGGGGTGGAGACCCAGTACTTC. The rearrangement uses TRBV11-3 and TRBJ2-5; a weak D match, TRBD2 (6 bases). The germline V and J ends were trimmed by 4 bases and 5 bases, with 17 bases remaining between them. Germline V lookup: CDR1 SGHNT, CDR2 YENEEA. The CDR3 runs to 15 residues.

The CDR3 DNA is TGTGCCAGCATTCTAGCGGGAGGAACAGATACGCAGTATTTT. Its protein is CASILAGGTDTQYF. This chain connects TRBV6-1 to TRBJ2-3; 11 bases are shared with TRBD2. V trimming: 7 bases; J trimming: 3 bases; junction bases outside the gene matches: 3. Per the germline V gene, CDR1 is MNHNS and CDR2 is SASEGT. The CDR3 contains 14 residues.

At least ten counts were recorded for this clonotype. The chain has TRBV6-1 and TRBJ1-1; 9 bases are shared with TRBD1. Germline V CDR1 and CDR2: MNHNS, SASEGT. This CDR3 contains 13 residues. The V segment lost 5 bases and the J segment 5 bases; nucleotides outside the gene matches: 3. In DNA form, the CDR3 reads TGTGCCAGCAGTTTCGACAGGGGGACTGAAGCTTTCTTT. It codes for CASSFDRGTEAFF.

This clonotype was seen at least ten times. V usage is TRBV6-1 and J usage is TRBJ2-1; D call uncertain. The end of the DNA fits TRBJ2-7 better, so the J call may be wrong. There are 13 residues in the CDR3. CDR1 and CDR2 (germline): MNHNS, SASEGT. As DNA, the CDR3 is TGTGCCAGCAGTGTCCCGATACCCAATGAGCAGTACTTC. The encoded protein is CASSVPIPNEQYF.

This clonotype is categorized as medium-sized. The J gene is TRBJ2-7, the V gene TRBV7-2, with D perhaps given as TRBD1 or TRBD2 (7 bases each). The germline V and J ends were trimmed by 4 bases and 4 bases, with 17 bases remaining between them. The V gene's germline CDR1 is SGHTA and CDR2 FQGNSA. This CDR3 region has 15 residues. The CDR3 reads CASSSRPGGVYEQYF. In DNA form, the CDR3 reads TGTGCCAGCAGCTCACGCCCAGGGGGGGTGTACGAGCAGTACTTC.

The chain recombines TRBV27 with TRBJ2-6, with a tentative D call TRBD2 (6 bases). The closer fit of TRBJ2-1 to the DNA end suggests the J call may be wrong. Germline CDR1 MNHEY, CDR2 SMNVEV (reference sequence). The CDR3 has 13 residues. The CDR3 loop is CASSLKPGLEQFF. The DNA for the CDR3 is TGTGCCAGCAGTTTAAAACCGGGACTGGAGCAGTTCTTC.

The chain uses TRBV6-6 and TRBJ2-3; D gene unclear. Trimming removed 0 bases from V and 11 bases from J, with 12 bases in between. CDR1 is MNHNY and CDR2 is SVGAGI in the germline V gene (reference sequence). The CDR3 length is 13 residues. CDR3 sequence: CASSYSQRPRQYF. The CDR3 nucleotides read TGTGCCAGCAGTTACTCTCAGCGACCCCGGCAGTATTTT.

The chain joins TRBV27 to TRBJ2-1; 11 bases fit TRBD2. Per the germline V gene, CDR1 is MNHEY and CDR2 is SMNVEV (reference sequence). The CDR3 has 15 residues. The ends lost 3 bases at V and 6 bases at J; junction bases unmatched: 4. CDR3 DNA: TGTGCCAGCAGTTTCCCCGGGACTAGCGGCAATGAGCAGTTCTTC. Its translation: CASSFPGTSGNEQFF.

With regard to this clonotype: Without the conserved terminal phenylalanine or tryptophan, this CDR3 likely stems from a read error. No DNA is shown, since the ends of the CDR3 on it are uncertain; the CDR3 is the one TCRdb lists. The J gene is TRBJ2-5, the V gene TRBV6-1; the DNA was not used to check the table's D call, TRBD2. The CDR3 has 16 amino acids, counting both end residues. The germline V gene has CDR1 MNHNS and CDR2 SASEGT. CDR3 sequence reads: CASSPSLAGVPRDPVL.

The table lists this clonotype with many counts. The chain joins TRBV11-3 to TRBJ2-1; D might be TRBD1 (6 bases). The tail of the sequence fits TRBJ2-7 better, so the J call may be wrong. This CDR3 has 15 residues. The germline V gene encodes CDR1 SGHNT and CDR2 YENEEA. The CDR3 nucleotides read TGTGCCAGCAGCTTAAAGGGGGACCTCTACAATGAGCAGTACTTC. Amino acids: CASSLKGDLYNEQYF.

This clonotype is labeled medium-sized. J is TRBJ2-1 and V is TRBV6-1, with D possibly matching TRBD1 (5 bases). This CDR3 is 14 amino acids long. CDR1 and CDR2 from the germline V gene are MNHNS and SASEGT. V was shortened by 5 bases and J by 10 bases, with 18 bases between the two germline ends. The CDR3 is CASSTGHTLYEQFF. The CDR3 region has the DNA TGTGCCAGCAGTACCGGACATACCCTCTACGAGCAGTTCTTC.

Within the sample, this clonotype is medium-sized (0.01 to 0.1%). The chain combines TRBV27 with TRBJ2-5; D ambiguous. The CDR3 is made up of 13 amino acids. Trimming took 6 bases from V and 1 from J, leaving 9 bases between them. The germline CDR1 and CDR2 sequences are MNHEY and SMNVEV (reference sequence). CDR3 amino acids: CASSVKAQETQYF. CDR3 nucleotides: TGTGCCAGCAGCGTGAAGGCCCAAGAGACCCAGTACTTC.

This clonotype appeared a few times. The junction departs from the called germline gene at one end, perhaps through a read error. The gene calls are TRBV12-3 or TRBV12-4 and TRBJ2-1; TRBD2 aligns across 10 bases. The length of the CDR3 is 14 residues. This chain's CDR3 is CASSLAGVGNEQFF. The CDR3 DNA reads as TGTGCCAGCAGTCTAGCGGGAGTAGGTAATGAGCAGTTCTTC.

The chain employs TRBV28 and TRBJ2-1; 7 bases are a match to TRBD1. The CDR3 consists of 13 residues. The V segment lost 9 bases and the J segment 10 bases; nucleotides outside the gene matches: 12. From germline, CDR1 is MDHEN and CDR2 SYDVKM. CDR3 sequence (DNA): TGTGCCAGTCCGAGGCAGGGGGTAGGGGAGCAGTTCTTC. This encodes CASPRQGVGEQFF.

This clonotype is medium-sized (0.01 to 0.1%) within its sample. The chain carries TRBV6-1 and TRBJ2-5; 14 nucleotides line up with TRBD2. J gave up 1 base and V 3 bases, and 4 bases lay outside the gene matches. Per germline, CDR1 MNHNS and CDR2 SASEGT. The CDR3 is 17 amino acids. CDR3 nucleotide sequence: TGTGCCAGCAGTGAGGAGACTAGCGGGGGGGTCCAAGAGACCCAGTACTTC. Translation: CASSEETSGGVQETQYF.

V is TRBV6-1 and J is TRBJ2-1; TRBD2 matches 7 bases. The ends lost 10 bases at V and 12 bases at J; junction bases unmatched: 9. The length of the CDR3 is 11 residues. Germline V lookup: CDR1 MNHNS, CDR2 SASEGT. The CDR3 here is CANTNAGVQFF. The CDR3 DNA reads TGTGCCAACACCAACGCGGGGGTGCAGTTCTTC.

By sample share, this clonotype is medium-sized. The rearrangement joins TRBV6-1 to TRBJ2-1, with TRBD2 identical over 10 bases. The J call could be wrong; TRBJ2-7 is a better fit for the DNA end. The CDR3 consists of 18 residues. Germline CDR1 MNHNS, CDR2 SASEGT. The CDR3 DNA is TGTGCCAGCAGTGCGGCTAGCGGGGGTCTTAGCTCCTACAATGAGCAGTACTTC. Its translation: CASSAASGGLSSYNEQYF.

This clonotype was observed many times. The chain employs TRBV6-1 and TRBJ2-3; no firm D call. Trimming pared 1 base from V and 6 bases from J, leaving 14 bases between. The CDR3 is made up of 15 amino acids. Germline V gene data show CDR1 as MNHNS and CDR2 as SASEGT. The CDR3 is CASSEVNRSWDTQYF. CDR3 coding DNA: TGTGCCAGCAGTGAAGTGAACAGAAGTTGGGATACGCAGTATTTT.

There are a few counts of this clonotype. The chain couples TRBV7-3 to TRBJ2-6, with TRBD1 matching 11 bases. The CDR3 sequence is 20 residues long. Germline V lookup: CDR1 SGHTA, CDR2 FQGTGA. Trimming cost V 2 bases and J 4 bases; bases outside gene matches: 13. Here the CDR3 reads CASSLSDRDRGFRGANVLTF. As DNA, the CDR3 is TGTGCCAGCAGCTTATCGGACCGGGACAGGGGGTTTCGAGGGGCCAACGTCCTGACTTTC.

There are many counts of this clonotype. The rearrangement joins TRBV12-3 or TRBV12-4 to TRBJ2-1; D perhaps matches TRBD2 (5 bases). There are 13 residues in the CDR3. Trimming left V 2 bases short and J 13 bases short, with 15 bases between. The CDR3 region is CASSLFAGETQFF. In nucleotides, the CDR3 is TGTGCCAGCAGTTTATTTGCTGGGGAGACCCAGTTCTTC.